A selection of T cell receptor beta chains follows, all from one sample in a study of breast tumors, draining lymph nodes, adjacent tissues. MiXCR, applied by TCRdb to the multiplex PCR reads, yields one record per CDR3 protein. The sample records a few hundred thousand distinct CDR3 sequences, less than 35% being singletons. Sequencing was done on a sample of axillary lymph node tissue. The receptors were gathered from a female donor with breast cancer. Some clones in this sample may be carry-over from other donors' samples. The CDR3 runs from the conserved cysteine through the conserved F or W. A D gene is named only where the DNA matches it firmly. Size is omitted from some rows. Given values are once, few, many or a class for expanded clones.

v_call: TRBV6-6
d_call: -
clone_size: -
cdr3_length: 16
j_call: TRBJ1-5
cdr3_aa: CASCDRAGASNQPQHF
cdr3_nt: TGTGCCAGCTGTGACCGAGCTGGCGCGAGCAATCAGCCCCAGCATTTT

v_call: TRBV6-2/TRBV6-3
d_call: -
clone_size: -
cdr3_length: 14
j_call: TRBJ1-5
cdr3_aa: CASTLDSIPQPQHF
cdr3_nt: TGTGCCAGCACCTTGGACAGTATCCCCCAGCCCCAGCATTTT

v_call: TRBV7-2
d_call: TRBD1
clone_size: -
cdr3_length: 16
j_call: TRBJ1-4
cdr3_aa: CASRGTLWTGNEKLFF
cdr3_nt: TGTGCCAGCAGAGGAACCTTGTGGACAGGGAACGAAAAACTGTTTTTT

v_call: TRBV7-3
d_call: TRBD2
clone_size: many
cdr3_length: 15
j_call: TRBJ2-3
cdr3_aa: CASSDLAGGTDTQYF
cdr3_nt: TGTGCCAGCAGCGACCTAGCGGGGGGTACAGATACGCAGTATTTT

v_call: TRBV6-6
d_call: -
clone_size: many
cdr3_length: 13
j_call: TRBJ2-7
cdr3_aa: CASMMDSGYEQYF
cdr3_nt: TGTGCCAGCATGATGGACAGTGGATACGAGCAGTACTTC

v_call: TRBV9
d_call: TRBD1
clone_size: -
cdr3_length: 15
j_call: TRBJ2-1
cdr3_aa: CASSQTGGSYNEPFF
cdr3_nt: TGTGCCAGCAGCCAGACAGGGGGTTCCTACAATGAGCCGTTCTTC

v_call: TRBV29-1
d_call: -
clone_size: many
cdr3_length: 16
j_call: TRBJ1-4
cdr3_aa: CSVDGGAAGSGEKLFF
cdr3_nt: TGCAGCGTCGACGGAGGTGCGGCAGGGAGCGGTGAAAAACTGTTTTTT

v_call: TRBV19
d_call: -
clone_size: -
cdr3_length: 16
j_call: TRBJ1-5
cdr3_aa: CASSIQGPILGQPQHF
cdr3_nt: TGTGCCAGTAGTATACAGGGGCCCATTTTGGGTCAGCCCCAGCATTTT

v_call: TRBV5-1
d_call: -
clone_size: -
cdr3_length: 14
j_call: TRBJ1-1
cdr3_aa: CASSLGETVTEAFF
cdr3_nt: TGCGCCAGCAGCTTGGGGGAAACGGTCACTGAAGCTTTCTTT

v_call: TRBV7-2
d_call: -
clone_size: -
cdr3_length: 11
j_call: TRBJ2-1
cdr3_aa: CASSSTRGQFF
cdr3_nt: TGTGCCAGCAGCTCCACCAGGGGGCAGTTCTTC

v_call: TRBV7-2
d_call: TRBD2
clone_size: many
cdr3_length: 16
j_call: TRBJ2-3
cdr3_aa: CASSLSGGGSTDTQYF
cdr3_nt: TGTGCCAGCAGCCTCTCGGGCGGGGGGTCCACAGATACGCAGTATTTT

v_call: TRBV7-2
d_call: -
clone_size: -
cdr3_length: 14
j_call: TRBJ1-1
cdr3_aa: CASSGTVPWREAFF
cdr3_nt: TGTGCCAGCAGCGGGACGGTTCCTTGGAGGGAAGCTTTCTTT

v_call: TRBV12-3/TRBV12-4
d_call: -
clone_size: -
cdr3_length: 14
j_call: TRBJ1-4
cdr3_aa: CASSLGSGVEKLFF
cdr3_nt: TGTGCCAGCAGTTTAGGTTCAGGGGTTGAAAAACTGTTTTTT

v_call: TRBV3-1
d_call: TRBD2
clone_size: -
cdr3_length: 16
j_call: TRBJ2-3
cdr3_aa: CASSQDVGGSSDTQYF
cdr3_nt: TGTGCCAGCAGCCAAGATGTCGGCGGGAGTTCAGATACGCAGTATTTT

v_call: TRBV5-6
d_call: -
clone_size: many
cdr3_length: 17
j_call: TRBJ2-1
cdr3_aa: CASRPFGGAVFDNEQFF
cdr3_nt: TGTGCCAGCAGGCCCTTCGGGGGCGCCGTCTTCGACAATGAGCAGTTCTTC

v_call: TRBV6-6
d_call: -
clone_size: -
cdr3_length: 15
j_call: TRBJ2-3
cdr3_aa: CASSPYASPADTQYF
cdr3_nt: TGTGCCAGCAGCCCCTACGCTAGCCCCGCAGATACGCAGTATTTT

v_call: TRBV2
d_call: TRBD1
clone_size: -
cdr3_length: 15
j_call: TRBJ1-2
cdr3_aa: CASPGQGRPNYGYTF
cdr3_nt: TGTGCTAGCCCGGGACAGGGTCGCCCAAACTATGGCTACACCTTC

v_call: TRBV24-1
d_call: TRBD2
clone_size: many
cdr3_length: 14
j_call: TRBJ2-3
cdr3_aa: CATSDRGGSDTQYF
cdr3_nt: TGTGCCACCAGTGATCGGGGGGGCTCAGATACGCAGTATTTT

v_call: TRBV2
d_call: -
clone_size: many
cdr3_length: 13
j_call: TRBJ1-2
cdr3_aa: CASPGGANYGYTF
cdr3_nt: TGTGCCAGCCCGGGGGGGGCCAACTATGGCTACACCTTC

v_call: TRBV7-2
d_call: -
clone_size: many
cdr3_length: 13
j_call: TRBJ2-5
cdr3_aa: CASSLVVQETQYF
cdr3_nt: TGTGCCAGCAGCTTAGTCGTCCAAGAGACCCAGTACTTC

v_call: TRBV4-3
d_call: -
clone_size: many
cdr3_length: 14
j_call: TRBJ2-1
cdr3_aa: CASSQGVRHNEQFF
cdr3_nt: TGCGCCAGCAGCCAAGGAGTGCGGCACAATGAGCAGTTCTTC

v_call: TRBV24-1
d_call: -
clone_size: many
cdr3_length: 16
j_call: TRBJ2-1
cdr3_aa: CATSAYRPGSNNEQFF
cdr3_nt: TGTGCCACCAGTGCCTACCGGCCGGGTAGCAACAATGAGCAGTTCTTC

v_call: TRBV11-2
d_call: -
clone_size: -
cdr3_length: 13
j_call: TRBJ1-5
cdr3_aa: CASSQGGNEPQHF
cdr3_nt: TGTGCCAGCAGCCAAGGAGGCAATGAGCCCCAGCATTTT

v_call: TRBV11-2
d_call: TRBD1
clone_size: many
cdr3_length: 13
j_call: TRBJ1-2
cdr3_aa: CASSRDSNYGYTF
cdr3_nt: TGTGCCAGCAGCCGGGACAGTAACTATGGCTACACCTTC

v_call: TRBV12-3/TRBV12-4
d_call: -
clone_size: -
cdr3_length: 11
j_call: TRBJ2-5
cdr3_aa: CASSKKETQYF
cdr3_nt: TGTGCCAGCAGTAAAAAAGAGACCCAGTACTTC

v_call: TRBV11-2
d_call: -
clone_size: few
cdr3_length: 11
j_call: TRBJ2-1
cdr3_aa: CASSLSTEPFF
cdr3_nt: TGTGCCAGCAGCTTAAGCACAGAGCCGTTCTTC

v_call: TRBV29-1
d_call: -
clone_size: -
cdr3_length: 13
j_call: TRBJ1-5
cdr3_aa: CSLAGDTNQPQHF
cdr3_nt: TGCAGCTTGGCCGGGGATACCAATCAGCCCCAGCATTTT

v_call: TRBV28
d_call: -
clone_size: many
cdr3_length: 14
j_call: TRBJ2-1
cdr3_aa: CASSAGTIQNEQFF
cdr3_nt: TGTGCCAGCAGTGCCGGGACAATACAAAATGAGCAGTTCTTC

v_call: TRBV5-4
d_call: -
clone_size: -
cdr3_length: 8
j_call: TRBJ2-6
cdr3_aa: CASSFLTF
cdr3_nt: TGTGCCAGCAGCTTCCTGACTTTC

v_call: TRBV6-7
d_call: -
clone_size: -
cdr3_length: 17
j_call: TRBJ2-7
cdr3_aa: CASSHSTSRTDSYEQYF
cdr3_nt: TGTGCCAGCAGTCACTCGACATCTCGGACAGATTCTTACGAGCAGTACTTC

v_call: TRBV5-8
d_call: -
clone_size: many
cdr3_length: 17
j_call: TRBJ1-2
cdr3_aa: CASSLGPRGRANYGYTF
cdr3_nt: TGTGCCAGCAGCTTGGGTCCGAGGGGCAGGGCCAACTATGGCTACACCTTC

v_call: TRBV7-2
d_call: -
clone_size: -
cdr3_length: 13
j_call: TRBJ1-2
cdr3_aa: CASRDGYGYGSTF
cdr3_nt: TGCGCCAGCAGAGACGGGTACGGCTATGGCTCCACCTTC

v_call: TRBV7-9
d_call: TRBD2
clone_size: -
cdr3_length: 15
j_call: TRBJ2-1
cdr3_aa: CASKTSGRGYNEQFF
cdr3_nt: TGTGCCAGCAAGACTAGCGGGAGAGGGTACAATGAGCAGTTCTTC

v_call: TRBV7-2
d_call: -
clone_size: many
cdr3_length: 11
j_call: TRBJ2-5
cdr3_aa: CASSLVGAQYF
cdr3_nt: TGTGCCAGCAGCTTGGTGGGGGCCCAGTACTTC

v_call: TRBV20-1
d_call: TRBD2
clone_size: -
cdr3_length: 16
j_call: TRBJ2-3
cdr3_aa: CSASGTSAGITDTQYF
cdr3_nt: TGCAGTGCTTCCGGGACTAGCGCGGGGATCACAGATACGCAGTATTTT

v_call: TRBV3-1
d_call: TRBD1
clone_size: few
cdr3_length: 14
j_call: TRBJ1-2
cdr3_aa: CASSHDRANYGYTF
cdr3_nt: TGTGCCAGCAGCCATGACAGGGCTAACTATGGCTACACCTTC

v_call: TRBV7-8
d_call: -
clone_size: -
cdr3_length: 15
j_call: TRBJ1-3
cdr3_aa: CASSLLWPSGNTIYF
cdr3_nt: TGTGCCAGCAGCTTACTGTGGCCTTCTGGAAACACCATATATTTT

v_call: TRBV6-5
d_call: -
clone_size: -
cdr3_length: 13
j_call: TRBJ1-2
cdr3_aa: CASREGADYGYTF
cdr3_nt: TGTGCCAGCAGGGAAGGGGCGGACTATGGCTACACCTTC

v_call: TRBV15
d_call: TRBD2
clone_size: many
cdr3_length: 14
j_call: TRBJ2-2
cdr3_aa: CATSARGAGGELFF
cdr3_nt: TGTGCCACCAGCGCGCGGGGGGCGGGCGGGGAGCTGTTTTTT

v_call: TRBV9
d_call: -
clone_size: many
cdr3_length: 13
j_call: TRBJ2-7
cdr3_aa: CASSVVGEGEQYF
cdr3_nt: TGTGCCAGCAGCGTAGTGGGTGAGGGCGAGCAGTACTTC

v_call: TRBV2
d_call: -
clone_size: many
cdr3_length: 14
j_call: TRBJ2-1
cdr3_aa: CASSEEFSYNEQFF
cdr3_nt: TGTGCCAGCAGTGAAGAGTTCTCCTACAATGAGCAGTTCTTC

v_call: TRBV2
d_call: TRBD1
clone_size: many
cdr3_length: 14
j_call: TRBJ1-5
cdr3_aa: CASSGTGRFQPQHF
cdr3_nt: TGTGCCAGCAGTGGGACAGGGAGGTTTCAGCCCCAGCATTTT

v_call: TRBV2
d_call: -
clone_size: -
cdr3_length: 14
j_call: TRBJ1-6
cdr3_aa: CASSEPGRNSPLHF
cdr3_nt: TGTGCCAGCAGTGAGCCAGGGCGGAATTCACCCCTCCACTTT

v_call: TRBV6-5
d_call: TRBD1
clone_size: many
cdr3_length: 13
j_call: TRBJ2-7
cdr3_aa: CASRGTGKHEQYF
cdr3_nt: TGTGCCAGCAGGGGGACAGGGAAGCACGAGCAGTACTTC